Each of the 5 T cell receptor beta chains below was sequenced from the same sample in a study of blood T cells in healthy people across ages. Together with a sample-barcoded 5' primer, a J-beta primer mix was included in a second PCR lasting roughly 7 to 11 cycles. TCRdb reprocessed the 5' RACE reads via MiXCR and lists one record per CDR3 protein. Among about 1 million distinct CDR3 sequences listed, under 55% were seen once. The sequenced sample consisted of blood. These receptor sequences come from a woman between 55 and 75 years old in good health.

This clonotype occurred once. This chain connects TRBV6-2 or TRBV6-3 to TRBJ1-1, with D perhaps TRBD1 (5 bases). CDR3 length equals 14 residues. V lost 4 bases to trimming and J lost 5 bases, with 14 bases between them. Germline lookup yields CDR1 MNHEY and CDR2 SVGEGT. DNA for the CDR3: TGTGCCAGCAGTTCCCCGGGACTGGGGACTGAAGCTTTCTTT. Translation gives CASSSPGLGTEAFF.

This clonotype was detected once. The chain carries TRBV20-1 and TRBJ1-2, with D possibly TRBD1 on 6 matching bases. CDR1 and CDR2 (germline): DFQATT, SNEGSKA (reference sequence). Between the trimmed V and J ends, which lost 6 bases and 7 bases, there was a span of 12 bases. CDR3 length equals 11 residues. This chain's CDR3 is CSAPGDTGYTF. The DNA of the CDR3 is TGCAGTGCCCCCGGGGACACTGGCTACACCTTC.

This clonotype was found a few times. The chain links TRBV3-1 to TRBJ2-1; D call uncertain. Germline CDR1 is LGHDT and CDR2 is YNNKEL (reference sequence). Between the trimmed V and J ends, which lost 4 bases and 4 bases, there was a span of 11 bases. The CDR3 is 14 residues long. CDR3 sequence (DNA): TGTGCCAGCAGCCCTCGACGGGCATACAATGAGCAGTTCTTC. Translating it yields CASSPRRAYNEQFF.

Comments on this clonotype: The germline gene is not matched at one end of the junction; a read error may be the cause. This chain links TRBV7-3 with TRBJ2-4; no reliable D call. The DNA matches TRBJ2-7 better at its end, which makes the J call doubtful. The CDR3 runs 14 residues. Germline V gives CDR1 SGHTA, CDR2 FQGTGA. CDR3 nucleotide sequence: TGCGCCAGCAGCTTTGAGCCCAACTCCTACGAGCAGTACTTC. This gives the protein CASSFEPNSYEQYF.

About this clonotype itself: No conserved phenylalanine or tryptophan is present at the end of the CDR3, so a read error is the likely explanation. This sequence joins TRBV4-1 and TRBJ2-7; D may be TRBD2 (6 bases). The V and J ends lost 0 bases and 0 bases respectively, with 18 bases between them. The germline gives CDR1 MGHRA, CDR2 YSYEKL. This CDR3 spans 18 amino acids. CDR3 nucleotides: TGCGCCAGCAGCCAAGAGTCGAGGAGTGGGAGGCCCTCCTACGAGCAGTACTCC. Protein: CASSQESRSGRPSYEQYS.